The 21 T cell receptor beta chains listed next were all sequenced from one sample in a study of technical replicates of blood from a few donors. The table came from immunoSEQ multiplex PCR; TCRdb's copy has only in-frame clones and leaves some out. The sample contains fewer than 100,000 clones, about nine tenths of which appear only once. The sequenced sample consisted of T cells isolated from PBMCs. These receptors were collected from a human donor in good health.

This clone was picked up many times. The rearrangement uses TRBV2 and TRBJ2-1, with TRBD2 identical over 7 bases. Trimming cost V 5 bases and J 11 bases; bases outside gene matches: 6. The CDR3 totals 12 residues. Germline CDR1 and CDR2: SNHLY and FYNNEI. DNA of the CDR3: TGTGCCAGCAGTCCTCCGGGGGGAAAGCAGTTCTTC. As protein: CASSPPGGKQFF.

This sequence joins TRBV5-5 and TRBJ2-1, with D tentatively TRBD1 (5 bases). V lost 0 bases to trimming and J lost 2 bases, with 12 bases between them. Germline CDR1 reads SGHKS; CDR2 reads YYEKEE (reference sequence). CDR3 size: 16 residues. In DNA form, the CDR3 reads TGTGCCAGCAGCTTGGCGTCTGGGGCCCCCTACAATGAGCAGTTCTTC. Its protein is CASSLASGAPYNEQFF. Variable domain in full (rest from reference TRBV5-5 and TRBJ2-1): DAGVTQSPTHLIKTRGQQVTLRCSPISGHKSVSWYQQVLGQGPQFIFQYYEKEERGRGNFPDRFSARQFPNYSSELNVNALLLGDSALYLCASSLASGAPYNEQFFGPGTRLTVL.

V usage is TRBV5-1 and J usage is TRBJ2-1; the match to TRBD1 covers 9 bases. With V trimmed by 6 bases and J by 8 bases, 6 bases remained unmatched. The germline V gene encodes CDR1 SGHRS and CDR2 YFSETQ. The CDR3 contains 13 residues. As DNA, the CDR3 is TGCGCCAGCAAGGGACAGGGAATTGATGAGCAGTTCTTC. This encodes CASKGQGIDEQFF.

This chain connects TRBV18 to TRBJ2-5; TRBD1 is a possible D gene (6 bases). CDR1 and CDR2 (germline): KGHSH, LQKENI. This CDR3 region has 15 residues. V dropped 3 bases and J dropped 5 bases, with 16 bases sitting between them. CDR3 DNA: TGTGCCAGCTCACCCCTGGGCTACAGGGAGGAGACCCAGTACTTC. It is translated as CASSPLGYREETQYF.

The chain employs TRBV9 and TRBJ2-7; 7 bases are shared with TRBD2. The CDR3 loop spans 14 amino acids. Germline loops: CDR1 SGDLS, CDR2 YYNGEE. V lost 2 bases to trimming and J lost 2 bases; unmatched junction nucleotides: 4. CDR3 coding DNA: TGTGCCAGCAGCGTGGCGGGACTACCCTACGAGCAGTACTTC. This translates into CASSVAGLPYEQYF.

The chain carries TRBV11-2 and TRBJ2-7, with 10 bases fitting TRBD1. The trim removed 2 bases at V and 3 bases at J, leaving 7 bases unmatched. Per germline, CDR1 SGHAT and CDR2 FQNNGV. The CDR3 is 16 amino acids. The CDR3 nucleotides read TGTGCCAGCAGCTTATTAGCGGGACAGGGGTACTACGAGCAGTACTTC. Its translation: CASSLLAGQGYYEQYF.

This chain joins TRBV5-4 and TRBJ1-1; D is perhaps TRBD1 (5 bases). CDR3 size: 15 residues. V was shortened by 1 base and J by 4 bases, with 14 bases between the two germline ends. Germline CDR1 and CDR2: SGHNT and YYREEE (reference sequence). CDR3 in DNA: TGTGCCAGCAGCTTGAGGGCATGGGGGGGCACTGAAGCTTTCTTT. Translating it yields CASSLRAWGGTEAFF.

V is TRBV5-4 and J is TRBJ1-2; possible D gene TRBD1, 6 bases. V lost 4 bases, J lost 1 base, and 17 bases lay in between. CDR1 is SGHNT, CDR2 YYREEE, per germline (reference sequence). The CDR3 covers 16 residues. The CDR3 DNA sequence: TGTGCCAGCAGCATGGGGGCCCCGACATATAACTATGGCTACACCTTC. Its translation: CASSMGAPTYNYGYTF.

V is TRBV4-1 and J is TRBJ1-2; no definite D call. The germline V gene encodes CDR1 MGHRA and CDR2 YSYEKL. The CDR3 extends over 16 amino acids. Trimming left V 1 base short and J 4 bases short, with 16 bases between. This CDR3 reads CASSQGLEGLGYGYTF. The CDR3 DNA sequence: TGCGCCAGCAGCCAAGGGTTGGAGGGATTAGGCTATGGCTACACCTTC.

The chain employs TRBV11-3 and TRBJ2-1; 7 positions agree with TRBD1. J lost 6 bases, V lost 2 bases, and 4 bases had no gene match. Germline values: CDR1 SGHNT, CDR2 YENEEA. This CDR3 region has 14 residues. The CDR3 bases are TGTGCCAGCAGCTTACGGTCAGGGGGCAATGAGCAGTTCTTC. Its protein product is CASSLRSGGNEQFF.

This chain connects TRBV19 to TRBJ1-2, with 9 positions matching TRBD1. V shed 7 bases, J shed 6 bases, and the junction held 3 bases outside the gene matches. This CDR3 has 12 residues. The germline CDR1 and CDR2 sequences are LNHDA and SQIVND (reference sequence). The CDR3: CASTDRGHGYTF. The CDR3, as DNA: TGTGCCAGTACGGACAGGGGCCATGGCTACACCTTC.

The chain couples TRBV19 to TRBJ2-7; 9 bases are a match to TRBD1. CDR3 length equals 14 residues. The J segment lost 6 bases and the V segment lost 5 bases, leaving 8 bases of the junction unmatched. Germline CDR1 reads LNHDA; CDR2 reads SQIVND (reference sequence). CDR3 nucleotide sequence: TGTGCCAGTAGTCCGGGACAGGGTTGGCTCGAGCAGTACTTC. This gives the protein CASSPGQGWLEQYF.

This chain connects TRBV5-1 to TRBJ2-7, with 9 bases fitting TRBD2. The trim removed 4 bases at V and 2 bases at J, leaving 4 bases unmatched. The CDR3 is 14 amino acids. The germline gives CDR1 SGHRS, CDR2 YFSETQ. CDR3 nucleotide sequence: TGCGCCAGCAGCATGCGGGAGGGCCCCTACGAGCAGTACTTC. This sequence encodes CASSMREGPYEQYF.

The V call is TRBV6-1, the J call TRBJ2-3; TRBD1 matches 7 bases. The V segment lost 6 bases and the J segment 2 bases; nucleotides outside the gene matches: 5. Germline assignment: CDR1 MNHNS and CDR2 SASEGT. CDR3 length: 14 residues. CDR3 region: CASRRGQLTDTQYF. CDR3 nucleotide sequence: TGTGCCAGCAGAAGGGGACAGCTCACAGATACGCAGTATTTT.

The genes are TRBV25-1 and TRBJ2-5, with D tentatively TRBD1 (6 bases). The CDR3 covers 17 residues. Trimming shortened V by 2 bases and J by 0 bases, and 16 bases separated the two germline ends. Germline V gene data show CDR1 as MGHDK and CDR2 as SYGVNS. The CDR3 here is CASSEIARQANQETQYF. DNA of the CDR3: TGTGCCAGCAGTGAAATAGCCAGACAGGCCAACCAAGAGACCCAGTACTTC.

The chain joins TRBV2 to TRBJ2-6; no reliable D call. This CDR3 comprises 13 residues. Germline loops: CDR1 SNHLY, CDR2 FYNNEI. V was pared by 8 bases and J by 0 bases, with 5 bases between. The CDR3 DNA follows: TGTGCCAGCCGCAGCTCTGGGGCCAACGTCCTGACTTTC. Protein sequence: CASRSSGANVLTF. The whole variable domain, filled in from reference TRBV2 and TRBJ2-6, reads EPEVTQTPSHQVTQMGQEVILRCVPISNHLYFYWYRQILGQKVEFLVSFYNNEISEKSEIFDDQFSVERPDGSNFTLKIRSTKLEDSAMYFCASRSSGANVLTFGAGSRLTVL.

The chain has TRBV4-1 and TRBJ2-3; tentatively, D is TRBD2 (6 bases). Per germline, CDR1 MGHRA and CDR2 YSYEKL. CDR3 length equals 15 residues. V dropped 2 bases and J dropped 1 base, with 10 bases sitting between them. The CDR3 spells CASSQTGLRTDTQYF. In DNA form, the CDR3 reads TGCGCCAGCAGCCAAACGGGACTTCGCACAGATACGCAGTATTTT.

The chain carries TRBV5-5 and TRBJ2-7, with D unclear. The CDR3 sequence is 11 residues long. V was trimmed by 7 bases and J by 1 base, leaving 6 bases between them. Germline CDR1 SGHKS, CDR2 YYEKEE (reference sequence). The CDR3 bases are TGTGCCAGCCAGGCGTCCTACGAGCAGTACTTC. Translated: CASQASYEQYF.

The chain recombines TRBV5-6 with TRBJ1-1; maybe TRBD1 (5 bases). The CDR3 spans 15 residues. Germline lookup yields CDR1 SGHDT and CDR2 YYEEEE. V lost 4 bases to trimming and J lost 1 base, with 14 bases between them. CDR3 in amino acids: CASSPDPTENTEAFF. The CDR3 nucleotides are TGTGCCAGCAGCCCGGATCCGACAGAGAACACTGAAGCTTTCTTT.

V is TRBV5-6 and J is TRBJ1-2, with 7 bases lining up with TRBD1. CDR1 is SGHDT and CDR2 is YYEEEE in the germline V gene. The V segment lost 2 bases and the J segment 5 bases; nucleotides outside the gene matches: 12. This CDR3 has 16 amino acids. The CDR3 bases are TGTGCCAGCAGCTTCATTTCCCAGGGACAGAAATATGGCTACACCTTC. This sequence encodes CASSFISQGQKYGYTF.

This rearrangement joins TRBV10-3 to TRBJ2-5; 11 positions agree with TRBD2. Trimming at V came to 5 bases and at J to 3 bases, leaving 2 bases not matched to a gene. The CDR3 is made up of 14 amino acids. Germline V lookup: CDR1 ENHRY, CDR2 SYGVKD. The CDR3 nucleotides read TGTGCCATCAGTCCGGGACTAGCGGAAGAGACCCAGTACTTC. It codes for CAISPGLAEETQYF.